This T cell receptor beta chain was recorded in a study of T cells in Graves' hyperthyroidism and ophthalmopathy. CDR1 LNHDA and CDR2 SQIVND come from the germline V gene (reference sequence). Trimming pared 11 bases from V and 3 bases from J, leaving 16 bases between. The CDR3 has 13 amino acids. This clonotype was observed a single time. Template material for amplifying TCR beta CDR3 regions consisted of RNA transcripts. First-round RT-PCR targeting the TCR CDR3 was performed with the HTBI primer set. MiXCR, run by TCRdb on the multiplex PCR reads, gives a single entry per CDR3 protein. The table records about 720,000 distinct CDR3 sequences, about 19% of them present only once.

Sequenced input: blood. This chain connects TRBV19 to TRBJ1-1, with D maybe TRBD1 (5 bases). The sequence was collected from a woman in her forties or fifties with Graves' hyperthyroidism that later progressed to Graves' ophthalmopathy. The CDR3 is CAAYDGGDTEAFF. In DNA form, the CDR3 reads TGTGCCGCTTACGACGGGGGGGACACTGAAGCTTTCTTT.